This T cell receptor beta chain was obtained from a study of vaccination and CD4 T cells after COVID-19. TCRdb redid the calling of the PCR reads with MiXCR, one entry per CDR3 protein. The table records some 29,000 distinct CDR3 sequences, roughly 45% of them present only once. This clonotype was seen a few times. The time point denotes: late sampling 161 to 241 days after vaccination in a few convalescent patients. The V end was cut by 8 bases, the J end by 4 bases, with 19 bases between. Germline CDR1 and CDR2: KGHDR and SFDVKD. The CDR3 runs to 15 residues. The chain has TRBV24-1 and TRBJ2-5; D is perhaps TRBD2 (6 bases). The source is a human donor who had recovered from COVID-19. The starting material was CD4+ T cells from blood, obtained about 7 months after SARS-CoV-2 vaccination. In DNA form, the CDR3 reads TGTGCCACCATTATTCCCGGGAGTGGGTCAGAGACCCAGTACTTC. Translating gives CATIIPGSGSETQYF.